This T cell receptor beta chain was found in a study of siplizumab effects on memory and regulatory T cells. Germline V gene sequence: CDR1 MNHNY, CDR2 SVGAGI (reference sequence). The germline V and J ends were trimmed by 2 bases and 10 bases, with 6 bases remaining between them. This CDR3 has 11 amino acids. Only in-frame clones appear in the TCRdb table, and some are missing; sequencing was by immunoSEQ multiplex PCR. This table holds about 100,000 clones, about 90% found once. Sequencing was carried out using non-Treg CD4+ T cells sorted from blood. The TCR sequence derives from a human donor in good health. The chain employs TRBV6-6 and TRBJ2-1; D may be TRBD2 (6 bases). The CDR3 reads CASSYGGEQFF. The CDR3, as DNA: TGTGCCAGCAGTTACGGGGGGGAGCAGTTCTTC.